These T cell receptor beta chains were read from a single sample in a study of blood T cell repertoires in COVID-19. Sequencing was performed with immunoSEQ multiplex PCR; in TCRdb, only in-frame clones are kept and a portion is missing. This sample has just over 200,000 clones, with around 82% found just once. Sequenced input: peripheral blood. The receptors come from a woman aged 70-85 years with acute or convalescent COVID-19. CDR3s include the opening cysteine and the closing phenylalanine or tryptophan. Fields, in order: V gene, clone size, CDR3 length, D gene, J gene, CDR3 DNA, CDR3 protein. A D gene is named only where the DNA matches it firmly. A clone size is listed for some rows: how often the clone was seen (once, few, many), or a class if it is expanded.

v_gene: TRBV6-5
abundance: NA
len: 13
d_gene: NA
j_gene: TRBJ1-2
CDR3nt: TGTGCCAGCAGTCCCACAGTGCCTTATGGCTACACCTTC
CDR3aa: CASSPTVPYGYTF

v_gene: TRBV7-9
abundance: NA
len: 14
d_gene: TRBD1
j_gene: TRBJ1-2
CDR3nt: TGTGCCAGCGACGGGGACAGGAGGTTGTATGGCTACACCTTC
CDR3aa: CASDGDRRLYGYTF

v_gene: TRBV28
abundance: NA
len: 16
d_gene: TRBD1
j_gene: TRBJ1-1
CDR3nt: TGTGCCAGCAGTCCCGCAGGGGGTCTCATGAACACTGAAGCTTTCTTT
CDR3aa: CASSPAGGLMNTEAFF

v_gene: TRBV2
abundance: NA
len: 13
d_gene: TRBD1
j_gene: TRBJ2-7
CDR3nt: TGTGCCGGCAACCGGGACAGGGCCTACGAGCAGTACTTC
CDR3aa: CAGNRDRAYEQYF

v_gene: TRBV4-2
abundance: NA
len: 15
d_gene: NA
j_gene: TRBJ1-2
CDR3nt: TGTGCCAGCAGCCAATTAATGACAGGTTTCTATGGCTACACCTTC
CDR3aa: CASSQLMTGFYGYTF

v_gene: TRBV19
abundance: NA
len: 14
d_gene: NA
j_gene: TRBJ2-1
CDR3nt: TGTGCCAGTAGTATTCAATCCGGACTGGGAACGAGGTTCTTC
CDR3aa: CASSIQSGLGTRFF

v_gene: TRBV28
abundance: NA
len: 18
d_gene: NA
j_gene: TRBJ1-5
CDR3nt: TGTGCCAGCAGTTGGGAGGGTCCAAAGGGCCATAGCAATCAGCCCCAGCATTTT
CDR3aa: CASSWEGPKGHSNQPQHF

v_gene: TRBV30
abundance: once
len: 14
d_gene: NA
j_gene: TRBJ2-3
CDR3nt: TGTGCCTGGAGGCGAGGGCGGGACCCAGATACGCAGTATTTT
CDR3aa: CAWRRGRDPDTQYF

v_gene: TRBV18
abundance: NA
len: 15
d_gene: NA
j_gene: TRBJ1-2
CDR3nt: TGTGCCAGCTCCCCCCTCCCGGGGGTCAGCTATGGCTACACCTTC
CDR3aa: CASSPLPGVSYGYTF

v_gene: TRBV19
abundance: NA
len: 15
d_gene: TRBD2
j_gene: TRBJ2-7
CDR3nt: TGTGCCAGTAGTATCGGACTAGCGGGGGCCTACGAGCAGTACTTC
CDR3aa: CASSIGLAGAYEQYF

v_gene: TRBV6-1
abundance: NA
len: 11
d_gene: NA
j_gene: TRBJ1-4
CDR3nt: TGTGCCAGCACTAATAATGAAAAACTGTTTTTT
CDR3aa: CASTNNEKLFF

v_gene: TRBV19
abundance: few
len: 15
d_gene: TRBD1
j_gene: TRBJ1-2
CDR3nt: TGTGCCAGTAGTGCCCCAGGACAGGGGAAAATGGGCTACACCTTC
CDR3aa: CASSAPGQGKMGYTF

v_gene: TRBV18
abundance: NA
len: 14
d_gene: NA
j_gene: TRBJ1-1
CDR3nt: TGTGCCAGCTCACCACAGGGGGATCGCACTGAAGCTTTCTTT
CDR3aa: CASSPQGDRTEAFF

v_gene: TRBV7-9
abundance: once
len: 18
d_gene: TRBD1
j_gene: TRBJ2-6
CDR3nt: TGTGCCAGCAGCTTACCCTTGACAGGGGAGACTGGGGCCAACGTCCTGACTTTC
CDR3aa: CASSLPLTGETGANVLTF

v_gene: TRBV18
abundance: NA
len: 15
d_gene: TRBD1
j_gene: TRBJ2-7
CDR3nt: TGTGCCAGCTCACGAGACACAGGGGGCTGGGACGAGCAGTACTTC
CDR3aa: CASSRDTGGWDEQYF

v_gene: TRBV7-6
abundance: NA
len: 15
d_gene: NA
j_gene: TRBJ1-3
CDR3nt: TGTGCCAGCAGCTTAGACGGTTCCTCTGGAAACACCATATATTTT
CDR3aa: CASSLDGSSGNTIYF

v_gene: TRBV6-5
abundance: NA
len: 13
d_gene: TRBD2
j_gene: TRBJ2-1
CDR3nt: TGTGCCAGCAGTTACGGCGGGGGCAATGAGCAGTTCTTC
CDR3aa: CASSYGGGNEQFF

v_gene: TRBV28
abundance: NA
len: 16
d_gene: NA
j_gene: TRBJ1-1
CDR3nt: TGTGCCAGCAGTTTAAATGCCGACAGGCGATCCACTGAAGCTTTCTTT
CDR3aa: CASSLNADRRSTEAFF